This T cell receptor (beta chain) was captured by sequencing in a study of shared clonotypes between healthy human individuals. For every subset, genomic DNA was evenly distributed across several immunoSEQ plates. Assay: immunoSEQ multiplex PCR; the TCRdb copy retains only in-frame clones and omits some. The data contain around 2.5 million clones, over 85% of them singletons. The sample was naive CD4+ T cells from PBMCs. Subset in this sample: CD45RA+ positively selected. The sequence derives from a man in his late teens or twenties in good health. Some clones in this sample may be carry-over from other donors' samples.

The CDR3 DNA follows: TGTGCCAGCAGCTTAAGGGACACCTATGGCTACACCTTC. This gives the protein CASSLRDTYGYTF. The J gene is TRBJ1-2, the V gene TRBV7-2; TRBD1 might be the D (6 bases). CDR1 is SGHTA, CDR2 FQGNSA, per germline. The CDR3 has 13 amino acids. V shed 2 bases and J shed 4 bases, with 8 bases lying between them.